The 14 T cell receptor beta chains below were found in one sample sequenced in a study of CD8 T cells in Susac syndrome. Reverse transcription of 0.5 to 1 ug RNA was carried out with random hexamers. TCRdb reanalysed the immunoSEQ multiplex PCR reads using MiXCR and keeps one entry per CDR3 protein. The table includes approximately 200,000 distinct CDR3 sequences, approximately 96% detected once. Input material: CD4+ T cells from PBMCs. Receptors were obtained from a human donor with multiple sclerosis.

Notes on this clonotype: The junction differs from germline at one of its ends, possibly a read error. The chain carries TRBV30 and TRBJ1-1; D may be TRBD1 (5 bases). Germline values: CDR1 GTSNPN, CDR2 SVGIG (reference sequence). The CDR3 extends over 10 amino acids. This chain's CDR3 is CAGQFAEAFF. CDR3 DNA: TGCGCCGGACAATTCGCTGAAGCTTTCTTT. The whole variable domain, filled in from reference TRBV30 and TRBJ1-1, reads SQTIHQWPATLVQPVGSPLSLECTVEGTSNPNLYWYRQAAGRGLQLLFYSVGIGQISSEVPQNLSASRPQDRQFILSSKKLLLSDSGFYLCAGQFAEAFFGQGTRLTVV.

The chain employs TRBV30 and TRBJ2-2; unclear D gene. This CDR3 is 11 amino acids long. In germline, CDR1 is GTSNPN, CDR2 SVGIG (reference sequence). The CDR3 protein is CATENTGELFF. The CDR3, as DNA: TGTGCGACTGAGAACACCGGGGAGCTGTTTTTT. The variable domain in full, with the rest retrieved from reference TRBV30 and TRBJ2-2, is SQTIHQWPATLVQPVGSPLSLECTVEGTSNPNLYWYRQAAGRGLQLLFYSVGIGQISSEVPQNLSASRPQDRQFILSSKKLLLSDSGFYLCATENTGELFFGEGSRLTVL.

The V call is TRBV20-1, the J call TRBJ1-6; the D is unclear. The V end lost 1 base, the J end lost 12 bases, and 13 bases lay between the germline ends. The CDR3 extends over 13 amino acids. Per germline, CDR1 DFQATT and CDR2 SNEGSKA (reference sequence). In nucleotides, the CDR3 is TGCAGTGCTAGAGCTAGGACCCCAGAACCCCTCCACTTT. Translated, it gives CSARARTPEPLHF.

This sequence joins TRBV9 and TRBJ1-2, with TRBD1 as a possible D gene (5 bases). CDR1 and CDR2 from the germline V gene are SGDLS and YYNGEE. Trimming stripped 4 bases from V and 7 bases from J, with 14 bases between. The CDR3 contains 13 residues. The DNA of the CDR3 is TGTGCCAGCAGCACCCTCGGGGGAGTTGGCTACACCTTC. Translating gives CASSTLGGVGYTF.

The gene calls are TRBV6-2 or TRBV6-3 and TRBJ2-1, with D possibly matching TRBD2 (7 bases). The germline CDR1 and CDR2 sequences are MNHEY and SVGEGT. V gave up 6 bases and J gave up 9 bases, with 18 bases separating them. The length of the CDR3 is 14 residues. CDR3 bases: TGTGCCAGCAGCTCGGGGGGCCGTTTGGTTGAGCAGTTCTTC. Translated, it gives CASSSGGRLVEQFF.

CDR3 bases: TGTGCCAGCAGCCCCTTCGAGGGGAACTATGGCTACACCTTC. Amino acid sequence: CASSPFEGNYGYTF. The chain recombines TRBV3-1 with TRBJ1-2, with a tentative D call TRBD1 (5 bases). Germline lookup yields CDR1 LGHDT and CDR2 YNNKEL (reference sequence). The CDR3 runs to 14 residues. The V and J ends lost 4 bases and 2 bases respectively, with 11 bases between them. The whole variable domain, remainder taken from reference TRBV3-1 and TRBJ1-2, is DTAVSQTPKYLVTQMGNDKSIKCEQNLGHDTMYWYKQDSKKFLKIMFSYNNKELIINETVPNRFSPKSPDKAHLNLHINSLELGDSAVYFCASSPFEGNYGYTFGSGTRLTVV.

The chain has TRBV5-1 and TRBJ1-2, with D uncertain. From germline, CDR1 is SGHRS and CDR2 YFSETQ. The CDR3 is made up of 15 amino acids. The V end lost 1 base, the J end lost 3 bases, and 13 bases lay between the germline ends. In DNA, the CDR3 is TGCGCCAGCAGCTTGAGGCCAGGCGATTACTATGGCTACACCTTC. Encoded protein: CASSLRPGDYYGYTF.

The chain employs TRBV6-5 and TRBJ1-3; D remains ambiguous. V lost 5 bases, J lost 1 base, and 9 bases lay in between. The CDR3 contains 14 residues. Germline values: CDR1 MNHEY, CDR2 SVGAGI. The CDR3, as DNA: TGTGCCAGCAGTCGGACTAGTTCTGGAAACACCATATATTTT. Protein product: CASSRTSSGNTIYF.

This CDR3 is CSATPGTSGTYEQYF. CDR3 sequence (DNA): TGCAGTGCTACCCCGGGGACTAGCGGGACCTACGAGCAGTACTTC. The rearrangement joins TRBV20-1 to TRBJ2-7, with 13 positions matching TRBD2. Trimming took 4 bases from V and 2 from J; bases not matched to a gene: 5. Germline V lookup: CDR1 DFQATT, CDR2 SNEGSKA (reference sequence). The CDR3 is made up of 15 amino acids.

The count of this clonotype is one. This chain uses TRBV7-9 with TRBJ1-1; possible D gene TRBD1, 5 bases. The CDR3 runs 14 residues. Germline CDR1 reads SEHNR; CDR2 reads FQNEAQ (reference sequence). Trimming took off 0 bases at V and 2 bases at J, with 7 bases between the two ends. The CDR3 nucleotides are TGTGCCAGCAGCTTAGCCCGGGGCAACACTGAAGCTTTCTTT. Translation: CASSLARGNTEAFF.

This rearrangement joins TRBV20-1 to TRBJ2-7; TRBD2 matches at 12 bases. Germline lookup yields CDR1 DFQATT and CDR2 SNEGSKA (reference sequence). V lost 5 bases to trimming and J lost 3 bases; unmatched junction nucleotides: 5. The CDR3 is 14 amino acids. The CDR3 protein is CSAALAGGSYEQYF. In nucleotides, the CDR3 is TGCAGTGCTGCCCTAGCGGGGGGGAGCTACGAGCAGTACTTC.

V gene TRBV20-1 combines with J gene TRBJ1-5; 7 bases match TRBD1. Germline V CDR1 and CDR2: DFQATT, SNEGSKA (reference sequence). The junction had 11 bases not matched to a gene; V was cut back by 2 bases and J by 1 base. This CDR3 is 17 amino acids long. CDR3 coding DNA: TGCAGTGCTAGATCACGTTACAGGGGAACAAGCAATCAGCCCCAGCATTTT. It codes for CSARSRYRGTSNQPQHF.

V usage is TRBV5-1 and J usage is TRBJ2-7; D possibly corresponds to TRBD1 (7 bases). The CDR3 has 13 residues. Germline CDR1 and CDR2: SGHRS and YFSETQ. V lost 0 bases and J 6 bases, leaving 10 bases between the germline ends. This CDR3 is CASSLGQGLEQYF. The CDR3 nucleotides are TGCGCCAGCAGCTTGGGACAGGGACTCGAGCAGTACTTC.

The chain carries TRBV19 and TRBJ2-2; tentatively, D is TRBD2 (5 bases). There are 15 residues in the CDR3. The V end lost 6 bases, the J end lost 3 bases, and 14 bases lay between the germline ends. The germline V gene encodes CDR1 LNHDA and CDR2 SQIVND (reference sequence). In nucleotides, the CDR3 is TGTGCCAGTAGGCCGGCTCACGGGGACACCGGGGAGCTGTTTTTT. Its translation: CASRPAHGDTGELFF.